These 32 T cell receptor beta chains share one sample of origin, sequenced in a study of Ad26.COV2.S vaccination and SARS-CoV-2 variants. The table came from immunoSEQ multiplex PCR; TCRdb's copy has only in-frame clones and leaves some out. The sample includes about 180,000 clones, roughly nine tenths of them seen just once. Sample: peripheral blood, taken after recovery from COVID-19. The receptors originated from a human donor who had recovered from COVID-19.

The chain employs TRBV11-3 and TRBJ2-1, with D possibly TRBD2 on 6 matching bases. The CDR3 runs to 12 residues. Germline-derived CDR1 and CDR2 are SGHNT and YENEEA. V was pared by 4 bases and J by 10 bases, with 11 bases between. In DNA, the CDR3 is TGTGCCAGCAGCTCCCTCGCGGGGGAGCAGTTCTTC. Amino acid sequence: CASSSLAGEQFF. The full variable domain, in which reference TRBV11-3 and TRBJ2-1 provide the parts outside the CDR3, is EAGVVQSPRYKIIEKKQPVAFWCNPISGHNTLYWYLQNLGQGPELLIRYENEEAVDDSQLPKDRFSAERLKGVDSTLKIQPAELGDSAVYLCASSSLAGEQFFGPGTRLTVL.

V and J are TRBV12-3 or TRBV12-4 and TRBJ2-4; D may be TRBD1 (6 bases). The length of the CDR3 is 13 residues. Deletions cut 6 bases from V and 5 bases from J, with 11 bases between. Written as DNA, the CDR3 is TGTGCCAGCAGGAGGTCAGGGGAAAACATTCAGTACTTC. It specifies CASRRSGENIQYF.

The chain carries TRBV5-1 and TRBJ1-2; D uncertain. Per the germline V gene, CDR1 is SGHRS and CDR2 is YFSETQ. With 0 bases removed from V and 4 bases from J, the gap between germline ends came to 13 bases. The CDR3 is made up of 15 amino acids. CDR3 in amino acids: CASSLERPRSYGYTF. CDR3 nucleotides: TGCGCCAGCAGCTTGGAACGCCCCCGGAGCTATGGCTACACCTTC.

This chain links TRBV2 with TRBJ1-2; TRBD1 is a possible D gene (6 bases). The CDR3 loop spans 13 amino acids. Germline lookup yields CDR1 SNHLY and CDR2 FYNNEI. The CDR3 region has the DNA TGTGCTTGGGCGGGGGGCGTGGGCTATGGCTACACCTTC. Its protein product is CAWAGGVGYGYTF.

The CDR3, as DNA: TGCAGCGTCGCCGGGGGACAGGGGGGCTCCTACGAGCAGTACTTC. It translates to CSVAGGQGGSYEQYF. The V and J genes are TRBV29-1 and TRBJ2-7; 11 bases map to TRBD1. There are 15 residues in the CDR3. In germline, CDR1 is SQVTM, CDR2 ANQGSEA. The V segment lost 6 bases and the J segment 0 bases; nucleotides outside the gene matches: 7.

The rearrangement joins TRBV10-3 to TRBJ2-3; 8 positions agree with TRBD2. CDR1 ENHRY and CDR2 SYGVKD come from the germline V gene. Trimming removed 7 bases from V and 4 bases from J; junction bases left unmatched: 13. This CDR3 spans 16 amino acids. CDR3 in amino acids: CAIKSAGGLEADTQYF. The CDR3, as DNA: TGTGCCATCAAATCCGCGGGAGGTTTGGAAGCAGATACGCAGTATTTT.

The chain is built from TRBV9 and TRBJ2-2; 10 positions agree with TRBD2. The length of the CDR3 is 17 residues. Germline V gene data show CDR1 as SGDLS and CDR2 as YYNGEE. Trimming cost V 0 bases and J 5 bases; bases outside gene matches: 7. CDR3 nucleotide sequence: TGTGCCAGCAGCGTAGGCGCCGGGACTAGCGTAACCGGGGAGCTGTTTTTT. Protein sequence: CASSVGAGTSVTGELFF.

This chain connects TRBV19 to TRBJ2-1, with 8 bases lining up with TRBD1. In germline, CDR1 is LNHDA, CDR2 SQIVND (reference sequence). The CDR3 extends over 16 amino acids. V shed 7 bases and J 5 bases; nucleotides not matched to a gene: 13. The CDR3 region has the DNA TGTGCCAGTAATGCAGGGGGCGCAATGCGTCACAATGAGCAGTTCTTC. Translated: CASNAGGAMRHNEQFF.

The chain joins TRBV13 to TRBJ2-7, with TRBD2 matching over 15 bases. Losses at the gene ends were 5 bases for V and 4 bases for J; bases not matched to a gene: 6. Germline V gene sequence: CDR1 PRHDT, CDR2 FYEKMQ (reference sequence). CDR3 length: 16 residues. DNA of the CDR3: TGTGCCAGCAGCCCATGGACTAGCGGGGGGGTGTACGAGCAGTACTTC. Its protein product is CASSPWTSGGVYEQYF.

This clone showed up just a few times. The chain joins TRBV4-1 to TRBJ1-5; no clear D. The CDR3 consists of 15 residues. V was pared by 2 bases and J by 6 bases, with 14 bases between. Per germline, CDR1 MGHRA and CDR2 YSYEKL. As DNA, the CDR3 is TGCGCCAGCAGCCAAAGGACGATTTTTAGTCAGCCCCAGCATTTT. It codes for CASSQRTIFSQPQHF.

This clone was counted a single time. This chain joins TRBV7-2 and TRBJ2-5; TRBD2 aligns across 7 bases. Germline V gene data show CDR1 as SGHTA and CDR2 as FQGNSA. With V trimmed by 2 bases and J by 2 bases, 8 bases remained unmatched. The CDR3 extends over 16 amino acids. The CDR3 DNA follows: TGTGCCAGCAGCTTACGGGGGGTTAGCGGTCAAGAGACCCAGTACTTC. Its protein is CASSLRGVSGQETQYF.

This rearrangement joins TRBV4-1 to TRBJ2-4; 7 bases are a match to TRBD2. With 4 bases clipped from V and 0 bases from J, the junction kept 6 bases outside the gene matches. Germline loops: CDR1 MGHRA, CDR2 YSYEKL. The CDR3 sequence is 16 residues long. The CDR3 is CASSPGGVLAKNIQYF. In DNA, the CDR3 is TGCGCCAGCAGCCCTGGGGGGGTGCTAGCCAAAAACATTCAGTACTTC.

This clone was seen only once. The rearrangement links TRBV30 to TRBJ2-5, with no clear D. The V and J ends lost 6 bases and 2 bases respectively, with 7 bases between them. The CDR3 length is 11 residues. CDR1 and CDR2 from the germline V gene are GTSNPN and SVGIG (reference sequence). The CDR3 bases are TGTGCCTGTCTGGAGCAAGAGACCCAGTACTTC. Amino acid sequence: CACLEQETQYF.

This clone was seen just once. The chain carries TRBV2 and TRBJ1-1; D remains ambiguous. Trimming stripped 7 bases from V and 0 bases from J, with 9 bases between. Germline assignment: CDR1 SNHLY and CDR2 FYNNEI. The CDR3 is 13 amino acids. The CDR3 protein is CASTYQMNTEAFF. The CDR3 nucleotides read TGTGCCAGCACCTACCAAATGAACACTGAAGCTTTCTTT.

The J gene is TRBJ2-3, the V gene TRBV3-1 (or the pseudogene TRBV3-2), with 10 bases identical to TRBD2. J lost 0 bases, V lost 5 bases, and 5 bases had no gene match. Germline V CDR1 and CDR2: LGHDT, YNNKEL (reference sequence). The CDR3 extends over 16 amino acids. CDR3 in DNA: TGTGCCAGCAGCGGCTGGACTAGCGGAAGCACAGATACGCAGTATTTT. The encoded protein is CASSGWTSGSTDTQYF.

This chain's CDR3 is CATSRVEVREQFF. The CDR3 DNA follows: TGTGCCACCAGCAGAGTGGAGGTGCGAGAGCAGTTCTTC. The chain links TRBV15 to TRBJ2-1; D is possibly TRBD2 (5 bases). Trimming left V 1 base short and J 10 bases short, with 11 bases between. Germline-derived CDR1 and CDR2 are LNHNV and YYDKDF (reference sequence). This CDR3 has 13 amino acids.

This chain joins TRBV2 and TRBJ2-2; no clear D gene. The germline gives CDR1 SNHLY, CDR2 FYNNEI. Trimming removed 5 bases at V and 4 bases at J, with 8 bases between. CDR3 size: 13 residues. CDR3 DNA sequence: TGTGCCAGCAGTTCCGTAGGCACCGGGGAGCTGTTTTTT. It codes for CASSSVGTGELFF.

About this clone itself: A junction boundary mismatches the germline segment, possibly from a read error. The CDR3 nucleotides are TGTGCCAGCTCACCACTTGGTCCGATTGACGGACTCCAATCGAAACTCTTC. Protein: CASSPLGPIDGLQSKLF. The V call is TRBV18, the J call TRBJ2-1; maybe TRBD2 (5 bases). Germline assignment: CDR1 KGHSH and CDR2 LQKENI. This CDR3 is built from 17 residues.

The CDR3 region is CASSPDTDTQYF. In DNA form, the CDR3 reads TGTGCCAGCAGTCCCGACACAGATACGCAGTATTTT. The chain couples TRBV6-2 or TRBV6-3 to TRBJ2-3; D is uncertain. CDR3 size: 12 residues. V was shortened by 5 bases and J by 2 bases, with 5 bases between the two germline ends. CDR1 is MNHEY, CDR2 SVGEGT, per germline.

This chain uses TRBV3-1 (or the pseudogene TRBV3-2) with TRBJ2-3; D is possibly TRBD1 or TRBD2 (5 bases each). The CDR3 is 13 residues long. Trimming left V 5 bases short and J 4 bases short, with 10 bases between. Looked up from germline, CDR1 is LGHDT and CDR2 is YNNKEL (reference sequence). In DNA, the CDR3 is TGTGCCAGCAGCATCCAGGGACCAGATACGCAGTATTTT. This gives the protein CASSIQGPDTQYF.

The chain joins TRBV10-2 to TRBJ1-1; TRBD1 matches 9 bases. The CDR3 has 15 amino acids. The ends lost 6 bases at V and 10 bases at J; junction bases unmatched: 15. The germline V gene has CDR1 WSHSY and CDR2 SAAADI. Here the CDR3 reads CASRLMGQGGLGAFF. DNA of the CDR3: TGCGCCAGCAGGCTAATGGGACAGGGAGGGCTCGGAGCTTTCTTT.

The chain uses TRBV5-1 and TRBJ2-3, with 10 bases matching TRBD2. The ends lost 0 bases at V and 4 bases at J; junction bases unmatched: 5. Germline V lookup: CDR1 SGHRS, CDR2 YFSETQ. The CDR3 is made up of 16 amino acids. In DNA form, the CDR3 reads TGCGCCAGCAGCTTGGGAGCGGGAGGGGCCGCAGATACGCAGTATTTT. Its protein is CASSLGAGGAADTQYF.

The chain has TRBV28 and TRBJ2-1; the match to TRBD2 covers 12 bases. CDR1 MDHEN and CDR2 SYDVKM come from the germline V gene. The CDR3 covers 16 residues. V gave up 5 bases and J gave up 3 bases; unmatched junction bases: 5. CDR3 DNA sequence: TGTGCCAGCAGTCTCCGGACTAGCGGGGTCTACAATGAGCAGTTCTTC. Amino acids: CASSLRTSGVYNEQFF. Drawing the rest from reference TRBV28 and TRBJ2-1, the complete variable domain is DVKVTQSSRYLVKRTGEKVFLECVQDMDHENMFWYRQDPGLGLRLIYFSYDVKMKEKGDIPEGYSVSREKKERFSLILESASTNQTSMYLCASSLRTSGVYNEQFFGPGTRLTVL.

The V call is TRBV27, the J call TRBJ2-1; 12 bases align to TRBD2. This CDR3 spans 16 amino acids. V dropped 2 bases and J dropped 7; count of bases not matched to a gene: 6. The germline V gene encodes CDR1 MNHEY and CDR2 SMNVEV (reference sequence). The CDR3 region is CASSLLRTSGANEQFF. CDR3 nucleotide sequence: TGTGCCAGCAGTTTACTCAGGACTAGCGGGGCGAATGAGCAGTTCTTC.

J is TRBJ2-7 and V is TRBV7-9; weak D call: TRBD1 (6 bases). Germline V gene sequence: CDR1 SEHNR, CDR2 FQNEAQ (reference sequence). The length of the CDR3 is 13 residues. Trimming removed 4 bases from V and 12 bases from J, with 19 bases in between. CDR3 bases: TGTGCCAGCAGCTATGGGGGCCATCCAGGTCCGTACTTC. Translating it yields CASSYGGHPGPYF.

The V and J genes are TRBV5-1 and TRBJ1-1, with 8 bases lining up with TRBD1. The CDR3 contains 16 residues. From germline, CDR1 is SGHRS and CDR2 YFSETQ. V shed 5 bases, J shed 0 bases, and the junction held 9 bases outside the gene matches. The CDR3 region has the DNA TGCGCCAGCAGGGTAGGGACAGGAGATATGAACACTGAAGCTTTCTTT. Protein: CASRVGTGDMNTEAFF.

This clone has a single count. V and J are TRBV7-9 and TRBJ1-2, with D hard to call. There are 14 residues in the CDR3. Germline-derived CDR1 and CDR2 are SEHNR and FQNEAQ (reference sequence). The ends were cut back, 3 bases at V and 11 bases at J, with 19 bases in the middle. CDR3 region: CASSFDVGPGEYTF. The DNA of the CDR3 is TGTGCCAGCAGCTTCGACGTAGGGCCCGGAGAATACACCTTC. The variable domain in full, completed from reference TRBV7-9 and TRBJ1-2, reads DTGVSQNPRHKITKRGQNVTFRCDPISEHNRLYWYRQTLGQGPEFLTYFQNEAQLEKSRLLSDRFSAERPKGSFSTLEIQRTEQGDSAMYLCASSFDVGPGEYTFGSGTRLTVV.

The V and J genes are TRBV2 and TRBJ1-5, with 7 bases fitting TRBD1. CDR3 length: 13 amino acids. The germline gives CDR1 SNHLY, CDR2 FYNNEI. V was pared by 6 bases and J by 9 bases, with 8 bases of the junction left unmatched. CDR3 sequence (DNA): TGTGCCAGCAGGGTTAACAGGGGATCGCCCCAGCATTTT. This translates into CASRVNRGSPQHF. The variable domain in full, completed from reference TRBV2 and TRBJ1-5, reads EPEVTQTPSHQVTQMGQEVILRCVPISNHLYFYWYRQILGQKVEFLVSFYNNEISEKSEIFDDQFSVERPDGSNFTLKIRSTKLEDSAMYFCASRVNRGSPQHFGDGTRLSIL.

The sample holds a few counts of this clone. The sample contains more than one DNA sequence encoding this CDR3. The rearrangement joins TRBV5-6 to TRBJ1-1, with a weak D call TRBD1 (5 bases). Trimming left V 0 bases short and J 2 bases short, with 11 bases between. The CDR3 has 15 residues. The V gene's germline CDR1 is SGHDT and CDR2 YYEEEE. This CDR3 reads CASSLVGTGNTEAFF. CDR3 nucleotides: TGTGCCAGCAGCTTGGTCGGGACGGGTAACACTGAAGCTTTCTTT.

The CDR3 reads CASNGGYNYGYTF. CDR3 DNA sequence: TGTGCCAGCAACGGGGGGTATAACTATGGCTACACCTTC. The rearrangement uses TRBV21-1 and TRBJ1-2. TRBV21-1 is reported as a pseudogene. The CDR3 sequence is 13 residues long.

V is TRBV12-3 or TRBV12-4 and J is TRBJ1-3, with D perhaps matching TRBD1 (5 bases). Trimming removed 5 bases at V and 14 bases at J, with 16 bases between. This CDR3 has 12 residues. CDR3 DNA sequence: TGTGCCAGCAGTACCGCGAGGGGCCCGGTATATTTT. This codes for CASSTARGPVYF.

V is TRBV4-1 and J is TRBJ2-1; 7 positions agree with TRBD2. V was pared by 0 bases and J by 8 bases, with 13 bases of the junction left unmatched. The CDR3 has 17 amino acids. The germline V gene has CDR1 MGHRA and CDR2 YSYEKL. The CDR3 loop is CASSQDGDYPLIDEQFF. The CDR3 DNA reads as TGCGCCAGCAGCCAAGATGGGGACTACCCCCTTATAGATGAGCAGTTCTTC.